The 16 T cell receptor beta chains given below trace back to one sample, sequenced in a study of CD8 T cells in ankylosing spondylitis. TCRdb ran MiXCR on the 5' RACE reads and lists one entry per CDR3 protein. Of around 35,000 distinct CDR3 sequences listed, about an eighth are singletons. The source material was synovial fluid, either unsorted or a sorted T cell fraction (not recorded which). Every receptor here comes from a male donor with ankylosing spondylitis.

At least ten counts were recorded for this clonotype. This chain uses TRBV9 with TRBJ1-4; D is uncertain. V was pared by 0 bases and J by 13 bases, with 13 bases between. The germline CDR1 and CDR2 sequences are SGDLS and YYNGEE. This CDR3 comprises 13 residues. CDR3 in DNA: TGTGCCAGCAGCGTAGGGTCCCCCGGGAGACTGTTTTTT. It encodes CASSVGSPGRLFF.

This clonotype was observed at least ten times. This chain connects TRBV2 to TRBJ2-7; TRBD2 matches 7 bases. V lost 8 bases to trimming and J lost 0 bases; unmatched junction nucleotides: 13. The CDR3 is 16 residues long. Germline loops: CDR1 SNHLY, CDR2 FYNNEI. The chain's CDR3 is CASGSTPSGSSYEQYF. DNA for the CDR3: TGTGCCAGCGGATCGACTCCTAGCGGTAGCTCCTACGAGCAGTACTTC.

This CDR3 reads CASSVSPGLAGGGWIYEQYF. The CDR3 DNA sequence: TGTGCCAGCAGCGTGAGTCCGGGACTAGCGGGAGGCGGGTGGATCTACGAGCAGTACTTC. The rearrangement links TRBV9 to TRBJ2-7; 15 bases line up with TRBD2. The CDR3 has 20 amino acids. Germline CDR1 SGDLS, CDR2 YYNGEE. V was clipped by 2 bases and J by 3 bases; unmatched bases: 15. Variable domain in full (rest from reference TRBV9 and TRBJ2-7): DSGVTQTPKHLITATGQRVTLRCSPRSGDLSVYWYQQSLDQGLQFLIQYYNGEERAKGNILERFSAQQFPDLHSELNLSSLELGDSALYFCASSVSPGLAGGGWIYEQYFGPGTRLTVT.

This clonotype appeared a few times. The chain links TRBV11-1 to TRBJ1-5, with D possibly matching TRBD1 (6 bases). The V and J ends lost 1 base and 6 bases respectively, with 16 bases between them. Germline V lookup: CDR1 SGHAT, CDR2 FQDESV (reference sequence). This CDR3 has 16 amino acids. CDR3 residues: CASSLGRGGATQPQHF. The CDR3, as DNA: TGTGCCAGCAGCTTAGGTCGTGGGGGCGCGACTCAGCCCCAGCATTTT.

In this sample, this clonotype turned up a few times. V and J are TRBV20-1 and TRBJ2-3; 7 bases map to TRBD1. The junction had 16 bases not matched to a gene; V was cut back by 6 bases and J by 1 base. Germline-derived CDR1 and CDR2 are DFQATT and SNEGSKA (reference sequence). The CDR3 is 17 residues long. The CDR3: CSAVRAGGLGGTDTQYF. The CDR3 DNA sequence: TGCAGTGCCGTACGGGCAGGGGGATTGGGGGGCACAGATACGCAGTATTTT.

The chain combines TRBV5-1 with TRBJ2-7; D is possibly TRBD1 or TRBD2 (5 bases each). The CDR3 totals 14 residues. Per germline, CDR1 SGHRS and CDR2 YFSETQ. V lost 7 bases, J lost 5 bases, and 19 bases lay in between. The CDR3 sequence is CASQKWGFNNEQYF. The CDR3, as DNA: TGCGCCAGCCAAAAGTGGGGGTTTAACAACGAGCAGTACTTC. The full variable domain, completed using reference TRBV5-1 and TRBJ2-7, is KAGVTQTPRYLIKTRGQQVTLSCSPISGHRSVSWYQQTPGQGLQFLFEYFSETQRNKGNFPGRFSGRQFSNSRSEMNVSTLELGDSALYLCASQKWGFNNEQYFGPGTRLTVT.

This clonotype was counted at least ten times. This sequence joins TRBV7-2 and TRBJ2-1, with D uncertain. Between the trimmed V and J ends, which lost 4 bases and 3 bases, there was a span of 10 bases. The CDR3 is made up of 14 amino acids. The germline gives CDR1 SGHTA, CDR2 FQGNSA. The chain's CDR3 is CASSYSVLYNEQFF. In nucleotides, the CDR3 is TGTGCCAGCAGCTACTCCGTCCTCTACAATGAGCAGTTCTTC.

CDR3 sequence (DNA): TGTGCCAGCAGCCAGACTCGGAATGAGCAGTTCTTC. Translated: CASSQTRNEQFF. The chain is built from TRBV3-1 and TRBJ2-1; D is undetermined. This CDR3 region has 12 residues. The germline gives CDR1 LGHDT, CDR2 YNNKEL (reference sequence). The V and J ends lost 3 bases and 7 bases respectively, with 7 bases between them.

This clonotype has a count of ten or more. This chain connects TRBV25-1 to TRBJ2-1; maybe TRBD2 (6 bases). There are 11 residues in the CDR3. Germline-derived CDR1 and CDR2 are MGHDK and SYGVNS. The V end lost 8 bases, the J end lost 9 bases, and 11 bases lay between the germline ends. The CDR3 DNA sequence: TGTGCCAGCCGTGGGGGACTTGAGCAGTTCTTC. Protein product: CASRGGLEQFF.

This clonotype was seen a handful of times. J is TRBJ2-7 and V is TRBV12-3 or TRBV12-4; D not resolved. The CDR3 has 13 amino acids. V was trimmed by 1 base and J by 2 bases, leaving 6 bases between them. The DNA for the CDR3 is TGTGCCAGCAGTTTAGGCTCCACCTACGAGCAGTACTTC. Its protein is CASSLGSTYEQYF.

There are many counts of this clonotype. The chain links TRBV5-6 to TRBJ2-3; 16 bases are a match to TRBD2. This CDR3 comprises 21 residues. V was clipped by 0 bases and J by 6 bases; unmatched bases: 16. Germline loops: CDR1 SGHDT, CDR2 YYEEEE. The CDR3 sequence: CASSLAQGLAGGPVVSDTQYF. CDR3 DNA sequence: TGTGCCAGCAGCTTGGCCCAGGGACTAGCGGGAGGGCCTGTCGTTTCGGATACGCAGTATTTT.

In this sample, this clonotype turned up a few times. The chain employs TRBV5-1 and TRBJ1-6, with TRBD1 identical over 8 bases. This CDR3 is built from 19 residues. After removal of 5 bases from V and 1 base from J, the junction contained 14 bases not matched to a gene. The germline CDR1 and CDR2 sequences are SGHRS and YFSETQ. The DNA of the CDR3 is TGCGCCAGCAGTAGGCAATGGCAGGGGGCTTTATCCTATAATTCACCCCTCCACTTT. This translates into CASSRQWQGALSYNSPLHF.

The table lists this clonotype with many counts. CDR3 DNA: TGTGCCAGCAGTGAATTAGGAGGGGGCAATGAGCAGTTCTTC. It yields the protein CASSELGGGNEQFF. The V gene is TRBV6-1, the J gene TRBJ2-1; D is possibly TRBD1 or TRBD2 (6 bases each). Trimming stripped 2 bases from V and 6 bases from J, with 11 bases between. The CDR3 runs 14 residues. Germline lookup yields CDR1 MNHNS and CDR2 SASEGT.

The chain recombines TRBV9 with TRBJ2-7; 9 nucleotides match TRBD1. Per germline, CDR1 SGDLS and CDR2 YYNGEE. V gave up 0 bases and J gave up 3 bases; unmatched junction bases: 4. CDR3 size: 15 residues. In DNA, the CDR3 is TGTGCCAGCAGCGTAGGGACAGGGGAGAGCTACGAGCAGTACTTC. Protein product: CASSVGTGESYEQYF.

This clonotype appeared many times. J is TRBJ2-5 and V is TRBV30; tentative D call: TRBD2 (6 bases). Per the germline V gene, CDR1 is GTSNPN and CDR2 is SVGIG (reference sequence). This CDR3 is 14 amino acids long. The V end lost 3 bases, the J end lost 5 bases, and 16 bases lay between the germline ends. This CDR3 reads CAWSQDGSSETQYF. The DNA for the CDR3 is TGTGCCTGGAGCCAGGACGGGAGTTCGGAGACCCAGTACTTC.

The CDR3 region is CASSLPGLASGILSRWQFF. DNA of the CDR3: TGTGCCAGCAGTTTGCCGGGGCTAGCTAGCGGGATCCTGTCCCGATGGCAGTTCTTC. This chain joins TRBV28 and TRBJ2-1; 9 nucleotides agree with TRBD2. The junction had 24 bases not matched to a gene; V was cut back by 3 bases and J by 12 bases. CDR1 and CDR2 from the germline V gene are MDHEN and SYDVKM. The length of the CDR3 is 19 residues.